These T cell receptor beta chains were read from a single sample in a study of T cells in Graves' hyperthyroidism and ophthalmopathy. A single record per CDR3 protein comes from TCRdb applying MiXCR to the multiplex PCR reads. The repertoire includes over 300,000 distinct CDR3 sequences, 14% of them detected once, and around 10% sits in the top ten. Sequenced input: blood. Source of these receptors: a woman aged 55-69 years with Graves' hyperthyroidism. The CDR3 runs from the conserved cysteine through the conserved F or W. The D gene is left open where the match is weak. Clone size, where shown, is once, few, many, or a class for clones that have expanded.

NA	TRBV7-2	TRBJ2-1	13	many	TGTGCCAGCAGCTTTAATCGAAACAATGAGCAGTTCTTC	CASSFNRNNEQFF
NA	TRBV6-5	TRBJ1-2	14	NA	TGTGCCAGCACTCAGGCAGGGGCTTACTATGGCTACACCTTC	CASTQAGAYYGYTF
NA	TRBV5-1	TRBJ2-7	15	few	TGCGCCAGCAGCTTATATGCGGCAGGGGAGGGCGAGCAGTACTTC	CASSLYAAGEGEQYF
NA	TRBV30	TRBJ2-1	14	many	TGTGCCTGGAGTGTACTCGGCGTGGTTAGCGAGCAGTTCTTC	CAWSVLGVVSEQFF
TRBD1	TRBV4-1	TRBJ1-2	16	NA	TGCGCCAGCAGCCAAGATCTGTACAGGGGTGGCTATGGCTACACCTTC	CASSQDLYRGGYGYTF
TRBD2	TRBV2	TRBJ2-7	14	many	TGTGCCAGCATCCGCGGGACTAGCGGCTACGAGCAGTACTTC	CASIRGTSGYEQYF
NA	TRBV20-1	TRBJ2-1	15	few	TGCAGTGCTAGAGATCGTCCAGTACGGTACAATGAGCAGTTCTTC	CSARDRPVRYNEQFF
TRBD1	TRBV27	TRBJ2-1	17	many	TGTGCCAGCAGCTACAACCGGGACAGGGACTCCTACAATGAGCAGTTCTTC	CASSYNRDRDSYNEQFF
NA	TRBV20-1	TRBJ2-7	13	many	TGCAGTGCTAGAGATTGGTTAGTTCACGAGCAGTACTTC	CSARDWLVHEQYF
TRBD1	TRBV7-3	TRBJ1-5	18	NA	TGTGCCAGCAGCTTGGGTATCGGGACAGGGACGGGCAATCAGCCCCAGCATTTT	CASSLGIGTGTGNQPQHF
NA	TRBV19	TRBJ1-5	16	NA	TGTGCCAGTAGCCCAGGAGCCTATCGGAGCAATCAGCCCCAGCATTTT	CASSPGAYRSNQPQHF
NA	TRBV10-2	TRBJ2-7	16	few	TGCGCCAGCAGTGAGGTGGAGGGCCTTAGCTCCTACGAGCAGTACTTC	CASSEVEGLSSYEQYF
NA	TRBV6-5	TRBJ2-1	16	NA	TGTGCCAGCAGTTCCAGGGGGACTAGCTCCTACAATGAGCAGTTCTTC	CASSSRGTSSYNEQFF
TRBD1	TRBV11-3	TRBJ2-4	13	many	TGTGCCAGCAGCCGGGACAGGAAAAACATTCAGTACTTC	CASSRDRKNIQYF
TRBD2	TRBV2	TRBJ2-2	15	many	TGTGCCAGCAGTGAACTACATAGCGGGGGCGGGGAGCTGTTTTTT	CASSELHSGGGELFF
NA	TRBV10-3	TRBJ1-4	14	many	TGTGCCAGCGGCGCGGGTGACACTAATGAAAAACTGTTTTTT	CASGAGDTNEKLFF
NA	TRBV15	TRBJ1-5	15	many	TGTGCCACCAGCAGAGAGGGTGGACGCAATCAGCCCCAGCATTTT	CATSREGGRNQPQHF
NA	TRBV7-9	TRBJ1-1	14	NA	TGTGCCGGCAGCTTAGGCGGGGGTAGCACTGAAGCTTTCTTT	CAGSLGGGSTEAFF
TRBD1	TRBV10-3	TRBJ2-7	13	many	TGTGCCATCAGAGCAGGAATCAGGGGGGAGCAGTACTTC	CAIRAGIRGEQYF
NA	TRBV11-2	TRBJ2-7	14	many	TGTGCCAGCAGCTCCTTCTCGGGGAACTACGAGCAGTACTTC	CASSSFSGNYEQYF
TRBD2	TRBV5-1	TRBJ2-1	15	many	TGCGCCAGCAGCTTGGGTAGCGGGAAAAACAATGAGCAGTTCTTC	CASSLGSGKNNEQFF
TRBD1	TRBV2	TRBJ2-2	14	many	TGTGCCAGCAGCCGGGACAGCAACACCGGGGAGCTGTTTTTT	CASSRDSNTGELFF
NA	TRBV10-3	TRBJ2-2	15	NA	TGTGCCATCAGTGAGGGACACCTAATCACCGGGGAGCTGTTTTTT	CAISEGHLITGELFF
TRBD1	TRBV12-5	TRBJ2-3	14	many	TGTGCTAGTGGCCGGGACAGCCACACAGATACGCAGTATTTT	CASGRDSHTDTQYF
TRBD1	TRBV2	TRBJ2-7	15	many	TGTGCCAGCAGTGAAATCGGACAGGGGGCTTACGAGCAGTACTTC	CASSEIGQGAYEQYF
TRBD1	TRBV20-1	TRBJ2-3	15	many	TGCAGTGCTATTACCGGGACAGGGGCCACAGATACGCAGTATTTT	CSAITGTGATDTQYF
TRBD1	TRBV9	TRBJ2-3	17	NA	TGTGCCAGCAGCGTTGCGCCCGGGACAGGGGGCACAGATACGCAGTATTTT	CASSVAPGTGGTDTQYF
NA	TRBV18	TRBJ1-5	16	many	TGTGCCAGCTCACCAACGGACAGTCATAGCAATCAGCCCCAGCATTTT	CASSPTDSHSNQPQHF
TRBD1	TRBV7-2	TRBJ1-2	14	many	TGTGCCAGCAGCGAGCAGGGACAGGGGGGTGGCTACACCTTC	CASSEQGQGGGYTF
TRBD1	TRBV6-1	TRBJ1-2	14	NA	TGTGCCAGCAGTGAAAACAGGGGCCGGGGTGGCTACACCTTC	CASSENRGRGGYTF
NA	TRBV7-6	TRBJ1-5	13	many	TGTGCCAGCAGCCCTGACGTTGGTCAGCCCCAGCATTTT	CASSPDVGQPQHF
NA	TRBV3-1	TRBJ1-2	13	many	TGTGCCAGCAGCCGTCGAGTAAACTATGGCTACACCTTC	CASSRRVNYGYTF